This paragraph reports one T cell receptor (beta chain). The sample originates from a study of blood T cell repertoires in COVID-19. Turning to the study itself: Researchers got acute and convalescent COVID-19 samples from the United States, Italy and Spain. T cells, B-cell-depleted T cells, or PBMCs provided the cDNA or gDNA that served as material.

Per the original methods: Amplifying reference gene primers gave estimates of nucleated cell counts. Only in-frame clones appear in the TCRdb table, and some are missing; sequencing was by immunoSEQ multiplex PCR. For V, J and clone size, that table is used; D and trimming come from the DNA. The sample lists tens of thousands of clones, 75% to 80% seen once, with roughly 28% in the top ten. This CDR3 has 17 amino acids. The V gene lost 0 bases and the J gene lost 0 bases, with 12 bases spanning the gap. Germline CDR1 and CDR2: KGHSH and LQKENI. The chain carries TRBV18 and TRBJ1-3, with D perhaps TRBD1 (5 bases). The TCR sequence derives from a woman aged 65 to 85 with acute or convalescent COVID-19. The sequenced material came from peripheral blood. The CDR3 spells CASSPPRGADSGNTIYF. The CDR3 nucleotides read TGTGCCAGCTCACCACCCCGCGGGGCCGACTCTGGAAACACCATATATTTT. Full variable domain (outside the CDR3, taken from reference TRBV18 and TRBJ1-3): NAGVMQNPRHLVRRRGQEARLRCSPMKGHSHVYWYRQLPEEGLKFMVYLQKENIIDESGMPKERFSAEFPKEGPSILRIQQVVRGDSAAYFCASSPPRGADSGNTIYFGEGSWLTVV.